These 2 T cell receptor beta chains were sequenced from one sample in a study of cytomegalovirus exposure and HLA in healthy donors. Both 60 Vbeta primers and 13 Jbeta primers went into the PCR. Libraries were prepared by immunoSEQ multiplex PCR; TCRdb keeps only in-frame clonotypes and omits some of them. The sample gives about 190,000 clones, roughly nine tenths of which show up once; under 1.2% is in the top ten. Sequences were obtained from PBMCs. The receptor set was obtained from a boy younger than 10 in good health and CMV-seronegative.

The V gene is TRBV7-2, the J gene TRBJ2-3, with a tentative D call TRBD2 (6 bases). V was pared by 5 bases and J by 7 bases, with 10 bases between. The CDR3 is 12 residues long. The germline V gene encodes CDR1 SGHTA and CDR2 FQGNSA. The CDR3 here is CASSLTSNTQYF. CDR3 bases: TGTGCCAGCAGCCTGACTAGTAATACGCAGTATTTT. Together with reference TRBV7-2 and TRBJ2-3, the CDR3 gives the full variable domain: GAGVSQSPSNKVTEKGKDVELRCDPISGHTALYWYRQSLGQGLEFLIYFQGNSAPDKSGLPSDRFSAERTGGSVSTLTIQRTQQEDSAVYLCASSLTSNTQYFGPGTRLTVL.

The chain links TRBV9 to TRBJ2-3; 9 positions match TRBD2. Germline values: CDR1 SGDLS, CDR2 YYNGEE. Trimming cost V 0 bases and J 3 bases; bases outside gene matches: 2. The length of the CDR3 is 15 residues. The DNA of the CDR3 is TGTGCCAGCAGCGTAGCTAGCGGGGCAACAGATACGCAGTATTTT. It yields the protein CASSVASGATDTQYF.